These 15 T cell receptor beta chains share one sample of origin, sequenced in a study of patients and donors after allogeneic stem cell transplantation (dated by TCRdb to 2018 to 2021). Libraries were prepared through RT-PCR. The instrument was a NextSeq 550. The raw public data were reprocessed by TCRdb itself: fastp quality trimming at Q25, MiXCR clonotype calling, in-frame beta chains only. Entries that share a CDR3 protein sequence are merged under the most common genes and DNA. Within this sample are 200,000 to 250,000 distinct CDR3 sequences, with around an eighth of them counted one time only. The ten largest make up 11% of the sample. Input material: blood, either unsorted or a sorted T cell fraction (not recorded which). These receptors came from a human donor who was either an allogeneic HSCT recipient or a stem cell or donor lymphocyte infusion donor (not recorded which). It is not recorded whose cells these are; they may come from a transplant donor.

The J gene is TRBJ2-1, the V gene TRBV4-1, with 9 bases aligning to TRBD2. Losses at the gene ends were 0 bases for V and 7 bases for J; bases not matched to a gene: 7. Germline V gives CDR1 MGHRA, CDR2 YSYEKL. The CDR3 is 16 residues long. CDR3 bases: TGCGCCAGCAGCCAAGAGGAGGGGACTAGCTTTAATGAGCAGTTCTTC. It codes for CASSQEEGTSFNEQFF.

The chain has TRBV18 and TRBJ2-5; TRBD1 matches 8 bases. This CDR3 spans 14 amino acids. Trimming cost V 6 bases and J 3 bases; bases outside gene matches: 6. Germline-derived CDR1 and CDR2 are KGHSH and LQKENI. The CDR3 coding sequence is TGTGCCAGCTCCCGCAGGACAGGGAAAGAGACCCAGTACTTC. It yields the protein CASSRRTGKETQYF.

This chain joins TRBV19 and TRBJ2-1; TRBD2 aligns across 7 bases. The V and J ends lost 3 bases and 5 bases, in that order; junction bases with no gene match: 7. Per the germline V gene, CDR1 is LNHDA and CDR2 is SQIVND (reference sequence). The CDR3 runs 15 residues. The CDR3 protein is CASSIPGRPHNEQFF. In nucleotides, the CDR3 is TGTGCCAGTAGTATCCCCGGGAGGCCACACAATGAGCAGTTCTTC.

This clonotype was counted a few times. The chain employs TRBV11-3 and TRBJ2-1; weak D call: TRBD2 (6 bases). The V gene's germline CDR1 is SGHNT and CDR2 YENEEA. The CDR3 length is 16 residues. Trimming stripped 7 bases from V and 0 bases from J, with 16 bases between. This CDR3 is CASTFRSRDSYNEQFF. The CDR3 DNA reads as TGTGCCAGCACCTTCCGCTCGCGGGACTCCTACAATGAGCAGTTCTTC.

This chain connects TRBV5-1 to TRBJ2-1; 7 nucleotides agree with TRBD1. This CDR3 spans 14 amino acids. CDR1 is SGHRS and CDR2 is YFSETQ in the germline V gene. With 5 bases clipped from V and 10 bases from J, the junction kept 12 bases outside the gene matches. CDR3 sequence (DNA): TGCGCCAGCAGGAGGGTGGACAGGCTTTACGAGCAGTTCTTC. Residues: CASRRVDRLYEQFF.

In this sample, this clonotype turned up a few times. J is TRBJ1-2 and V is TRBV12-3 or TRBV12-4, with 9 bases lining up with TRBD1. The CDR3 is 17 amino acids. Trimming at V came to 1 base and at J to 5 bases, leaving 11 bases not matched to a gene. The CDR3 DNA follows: TGTGCCAGCAGTTTAGGGGACCCGACAGGGGGTTTTTATGGCTACACCTTC. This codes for CASSLGDPTGGFYGYTF.

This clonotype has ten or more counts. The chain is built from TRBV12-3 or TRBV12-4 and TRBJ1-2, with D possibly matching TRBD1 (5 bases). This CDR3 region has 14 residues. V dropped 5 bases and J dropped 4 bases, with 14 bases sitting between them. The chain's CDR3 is CASSPGHQGYGYTF. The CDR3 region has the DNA TGTGCCAGCAGTCCGGGCCATCAGGGCTATGGCTACACCTTC.

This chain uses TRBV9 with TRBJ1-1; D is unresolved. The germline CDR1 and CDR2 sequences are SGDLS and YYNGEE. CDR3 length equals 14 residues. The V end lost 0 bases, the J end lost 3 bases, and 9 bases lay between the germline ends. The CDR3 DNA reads TGTGCCAGCAGCGTAGGTGCCGGAGACACTGAAGCTTTCTTT. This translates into CASSVGAGDTEAFF.

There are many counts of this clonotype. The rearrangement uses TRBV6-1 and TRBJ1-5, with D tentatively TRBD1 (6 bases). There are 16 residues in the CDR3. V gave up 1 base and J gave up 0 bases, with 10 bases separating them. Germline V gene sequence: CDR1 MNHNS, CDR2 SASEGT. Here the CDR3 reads CASSEGGGGSNQPQHF. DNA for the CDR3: TGTGCCAGCAGTGAAGGGGGAGGGGGTAGCAATCAGCCCCAGCATTTT.

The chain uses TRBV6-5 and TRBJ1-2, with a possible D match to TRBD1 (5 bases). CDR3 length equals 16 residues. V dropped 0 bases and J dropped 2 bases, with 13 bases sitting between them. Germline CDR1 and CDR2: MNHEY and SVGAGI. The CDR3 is CASSYSTGGRNYGYTF. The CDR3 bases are TGTGCCAGCAGTTACTCGACGGGGGGTCGGAACTATGGCTACACCTTC.

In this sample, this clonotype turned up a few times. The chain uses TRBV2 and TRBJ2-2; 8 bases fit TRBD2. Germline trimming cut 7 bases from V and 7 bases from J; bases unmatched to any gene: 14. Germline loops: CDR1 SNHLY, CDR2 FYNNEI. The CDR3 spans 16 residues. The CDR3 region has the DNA TGTGCCAGCACCTACGAAGCGGGAGTGTCTATCGGGGAGCTGTTTTTT. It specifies CASTYEAGVSIGELFF.

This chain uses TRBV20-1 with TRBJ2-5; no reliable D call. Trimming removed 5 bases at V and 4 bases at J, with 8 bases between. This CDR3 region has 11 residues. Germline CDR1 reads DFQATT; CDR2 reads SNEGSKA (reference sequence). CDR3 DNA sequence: TGCAGTGCTGTTCGAACAGAGACCCAGTACTTC. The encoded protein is CSAVRTETQYF.

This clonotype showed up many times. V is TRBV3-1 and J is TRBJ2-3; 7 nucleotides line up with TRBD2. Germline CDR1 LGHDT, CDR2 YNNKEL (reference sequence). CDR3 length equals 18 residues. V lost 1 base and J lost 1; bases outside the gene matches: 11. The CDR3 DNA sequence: TGTGCCAGCAGCCAAGCTGGACTAGAAGTGGGCGGCACAGATACGCAGTATTTT. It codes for CASSQAGLEVGGTDTQYF.

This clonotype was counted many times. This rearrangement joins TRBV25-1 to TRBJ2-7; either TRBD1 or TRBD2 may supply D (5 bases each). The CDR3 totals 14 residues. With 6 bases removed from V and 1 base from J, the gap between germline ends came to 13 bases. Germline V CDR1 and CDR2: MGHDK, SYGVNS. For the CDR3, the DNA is TGTGCCAGCAGCCCCGGGACGGCTTCCTACGAGCAGTACTTC. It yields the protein CASSPGTASYEQYF.

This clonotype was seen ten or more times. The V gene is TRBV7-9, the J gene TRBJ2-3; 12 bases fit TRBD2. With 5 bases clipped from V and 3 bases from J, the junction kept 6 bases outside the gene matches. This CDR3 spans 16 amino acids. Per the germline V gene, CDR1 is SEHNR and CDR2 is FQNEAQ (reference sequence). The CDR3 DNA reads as TGTGCCAGCAGCATTAAGACTAGCGGGAGTACAGATACGCAGTATTTT. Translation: CASSIKTSGSTDTQYF. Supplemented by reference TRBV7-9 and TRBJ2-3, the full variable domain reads DTGVSQNPRHKITKRGQNVTFRCDPISEHNRLYWYRQTLGQGPEFLTYFQNEAQLEKSRLLSDRFSAERPKGSFSTLEIQRTEQGDSAMYLCASSIKTSGSTDTQYFGPGTRLTVL.